Listed below are T cell receptor beta chains from one sample, sequenced in a study of blood T cells in healthy people across ages. TCRdb re-called the 5' RACE reads through MiXCR, storing one row per CDR3 protein. Among just under 550,000 distinct CDR3 sequences listed, 24% were seen once. The sample also formed part of further work on T cells of mothers and their children.

Source material: blood. The receptors come from a boy younger than 18 in good health. The CDR3 runs from the conserved cysteine through the conserved F or W.

TRBV28	12	TRBJ1-2	CASSTGQYGYTF
TRBV6-2/TRBV6-3	13	TRBJ2-7	CARGTGLSYEQYF
TRBV4-1	14	TRBJ2-3	CASSLGLASDTQYF
TRBV5-6	16	TRBJ2-3	CAGSSKRTGGSDTQYF
TRBV6-1	13	TRBJ2-7	CASSEGDFYEQYF
TRBV9	12	TRBJ2-7	CASSGQGSEQYF
TRBV5-1	14	TRBJ2-1	CASRKRGAHNEQFF
TRBV27	20	TRBJ2-2	CASSPTPGLAGGGNTGELFF
TRBV10-3	14	.	CAISEALSSYEQYF
TRBV19	12	TRBJ2-1	CASSTSINEQFF
TRBV20-1	13	TRBJ2-3	CSASKWGADTQYF
TRBV7-8	16	TRBJ2-4	CASSLSLRGLENIQYF
TRBV29-1	13	TRBJ2-1	CSVTSGGADEQFF
TRBV9	16	TRBJ2-3	CASSPEQGLSTDTQYF
TRBV7-9	15	TRBJ2-7	CASGPSVSLNYEQYF
TRBV6-1	14	TRBJ1-4	CASSPPRWGEKLFF
TRBV6-2/TRBV6-3	16	TRBJ2-4	CASRGTSGGIKNIQYF
TRBV6-2/TRBV6-3	13	TRBJ1-1	CASIGTVNTEAFF
TRBV7-9	15	TRBJ2-1	CASSLSWTSSAEQFF
TRBV12-3/TRBV12-4	17	TRBJ2-5	CASSSKDRGKGQETQYF
TRBV2	14	TRBJ1-2	CASSEEGRGRGYTF
TRBV18	14	TRBJ2-4	CASSNLTRMDIQYF
TRBV5-1	16	TRBJ2-1	CASSWGEGGSYNEQFF
TRBV6-2/TRBV6-3	13	TRBJ2-5	CASAGQGVETQYF
TRBV27	13	TRBJ2-7	CATQGRGKYEQYF
TRBV9	14	TRBJ2-7	CASSGGPLTYEQYF
TRBV20-1	15	TRBJ2-7	CSARVRYSQGYEQYF
TRBV14	15	TRBJ2-1	CASCAFRGSYNEQFF
TRBV4-3	16	.	CASSQKTGAIGYEQYF
TRBV27	14	.	CASSPRRDGYEQYF
TRBV28	13	TRBJ2-5	CASNIAGVETQYF
TRBV12-3/TRBV12-4	15	TRBJ2-2	CASSPGGVRTGELFF
TRBV20-1	15	TRBJ2-7	CSAKELAGGPREQYF
TRBV20-1	13	TRBJ2-1	CSARTGTYNEQFF
TRBV28	14	TRBJ2-4	CASSIPGRQGFTHF
TRBV29-1	14	TRBJ2-5	CSVSGTGVGGTQYF
TRBV11-3	15	TRBJ2-3	CASSLTGESTDTQYF
TRBV11-2	16	.	CASSLDGGTGMETQYF
TRBV10-3	15	TRBJ2-7	CAISRNKGSSYEQYF
TRBV12-3/TRBV12-4	12	TRBJ1-6	CASSLDGGGLHF
TRBV21-1	15	TRBJ2-3	CASLPDRASTDTQYF
TRBV10-3	13	.	CAISEPFDDEQFF
TRBV2	18	TRBJ1-5	CASSLSLRDSRSNQPQHF
TRBV2	14	TRBJ2-2	CATKPRQGDGELFF
TRBV7-9	14	TRBJ2-7	CASSALAGPYEQYF
TRBV29-1	12	TRBJ2-7	CSLMDGFYEQYF
TRBV7-2	15	TRBJ2-2	CASSLDRSDTGELFF
TRBV12-5	15	TRBJ2-1	CASGFGTGGGNEQFF
TRBV28	18	.	CASSTPWTSGRAQNEQFF
TRBV20-1	11	TRBJ2-7	CSAREVSEQYF
TRBV6-2/TRBV6-3	14	TRBJ2-1	CASTRGGSYNEQFF
TRBV7-2	19	TRBJ2-6	CASSQSGQGLSSGANVLTF
TRBV28	11	TRBJ1-5	CASSYKQPQHF
TRBV29-1	16	TRBJ2-6	CSVVQGGASGANVLTF
TRBV9	15	TRBJ1-1	CASSVGQAYNIEAFF
TRBV6-2/TRBV6-3	13	TRBJ2-1	CASSYTLGNEQFF
TRBV6-1	13	TRBJ1-1	CASSETSLPEAFF
TRBV4-3	16	TRBJ1-1	CASSQDWGRGNTEAFF
TRBV4-3	15	.	CASSPTSGRANEQFF
TRBV5-5	17	TRBJ1-2	CASSPLLGQGTNYGYTF